This TCR beta chain was observed in a study of T cells after yellow fever vaccination. Study-level findings and limits: There was a possibility that FACS-sorted repertoires contained abundant clonotypes contaminating from the bulk population. Among primary-vaccination clones, most reappeared after the booster, at approximately 96% for CD4 and under 90% for CD8.

CDR3 size: 14 residues. Germline V CDR1 and CDR2: DFQATT, SNEGSKA (reference sequence). After removal of 1 base from V and 7 bases from J, the junction contained 6 bases not matched to a gene. MiXCR, run by TCRdb on the 5' RACE reads, gives a single entry per CDR3 protein. The data show 200,000 to 250,000 distinct CDR3 sequences, 6.5% to 8.5% seen once. This clonotype came up many times. Its antigen is currently unknown. This sample comprised CD4+ T cells sorted from PBMCs, obtained 15 days after the yellow fever booster vaccination. The genes are TRBV20-1 and TRBJ2-7; 11 bases line up with TRBD2. The source of this sequence is a man aged 25 to 40 who received the YFV17D yellow fever vaccine. The CDR3 loop is CSARGGTSGREQYF. DNA for the CDR3: TGCAGTGCTAGAGGAGGGACTAGCGGAAGAGAGCAGTACTTC.